The text below deals with one TCR beta chain. Sequencing was performed with immunoSEQ multiplex PCR; in TCRdb, only in-frame clones are kept and a portion is missing. The data contain about 190,000 clones, less than 80% of them singletons. This specimen belongs to a study of blood T cell repertoires in COVID-19. As for the study in general: Samples representing acute and convalescent COVID-19 were sourced from the United States, Italy and Spain. Sample material is recorded as cDNA or gDNA derived from T cells, B-cell-depleted T cells, or PBMCs.

The CDR3 covers 15 residues. Germline-derived CDR1 and CDR2 are SGHKS and YYEKEE (reference sequence). V was pared by 0 bases and J by 0 bases, with 7 bases between. The TCR sequence derives from a woman in her 50s with acute or convalescent COVID-19. J is TRBJ2-1 and V is TRBV5-5; tentative D call: TRBD1 (5 bases). Sequencing was performed on peripheral blood. The CDR3 DNA reads TGTGCCAGCAGCTTGGGGGGCACCTCCTACAATGAGCAGTTCTTC. Translating gives CASSLGGTSYNEQFF.